This TCR beta chain was profiled in a study of cytomegalovirus exposure and HLA in healthy donors. Study at large: In a previous analysis, 117 million unique TCR beta sequences were found from 150 million to 200 million T cells.

V lost 2 bases and J lost 7, with 8 bases in between. The germline V gene encodes CDR1 KGHSH and CDR2 LQKENI. The CDR3 contains 12 residues. PCR involved 60 Vbeta and 13 Jbeta primers. Measured with immunoSEQ multiplex PCR; TCRdb has only the in-frame clones, and not every one. Here the sample spans about 210,000 clones, roughly 79% being singletons. This clone occurred once. The chain employs TRBV18 and TRBJ1-1; maybe TRBD1 (5 bases). Sequenced: PBMCs. This TCR derives from a male donor in good health and CMV-seronegative. The CDR3 DNA is TGTGCCAGCTCACCAGGGGCCATTGAAGCTTTCTTT. It yields the protein CASSPGAIEAFF.